The clone carrying this T cell receptor (beta chain) was detected a few times. Its antigen is not known. This specimen belongs to a study of T cell repertoires in cytomegalovirus infection. Study background: Public TCR beta signatures indicated both CMV infection and matching HLA type.

Overall study results and limits: CMV-specific TCR beta clonotypes restricted by HLA-C were the ones dominating the ex vivo response.

Via MiXCR, TCRdb re-called the reads, giving one row per CDR3 protein. Of roughly 320,000 distinct CDR3 sequences in the sample, 9% to 9.5% were seen once. Deletions cut 6 bases from V and 1 base from J, with 10 bases between. There are 13 residues in the CDR3. Germline-derived CDR1 and CDR2 are SGHKS and YYEKEE (reference sequence). This TCR was sampled from a human donor in good health (CMV status not recorded). Some clones in this sample may be carry-over from other donors' samples. Input material: PBMCs. The chain links TRBV5-5 to TRBJ1-1; no clear D. The CDR3, as DNA: TGTGCCAGCACCCTGTTGGGGAACACTGAAGCTTTCTTT. Translating it yields CASTLLGNTEAFF.